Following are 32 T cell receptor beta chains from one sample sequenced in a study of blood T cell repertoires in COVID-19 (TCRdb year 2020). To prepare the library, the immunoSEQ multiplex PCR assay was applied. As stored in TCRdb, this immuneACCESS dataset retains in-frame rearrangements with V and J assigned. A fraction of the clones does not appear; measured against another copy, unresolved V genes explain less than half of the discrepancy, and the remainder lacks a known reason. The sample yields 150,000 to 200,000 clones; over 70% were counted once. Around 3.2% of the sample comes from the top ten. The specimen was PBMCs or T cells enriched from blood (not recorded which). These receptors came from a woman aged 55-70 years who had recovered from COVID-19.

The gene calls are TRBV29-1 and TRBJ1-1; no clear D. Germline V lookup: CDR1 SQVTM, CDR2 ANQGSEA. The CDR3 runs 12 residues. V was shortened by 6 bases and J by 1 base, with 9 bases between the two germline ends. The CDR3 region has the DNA TGCAGCGTAACAGACCGGAACACTGAAGCTTTCTTT. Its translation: CSVTDRNTEAFF.

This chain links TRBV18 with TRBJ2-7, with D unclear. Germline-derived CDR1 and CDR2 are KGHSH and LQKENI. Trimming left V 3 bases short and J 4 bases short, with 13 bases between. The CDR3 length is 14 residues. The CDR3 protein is CASSPIALRYEQYF. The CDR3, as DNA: TGTGCCAGCTCACCGATAGCACTTAGATACGAGCAGTACTTC.

The CDR3: CSVDTGGLGTEAFF. CDR3 nucleotides: TGCAGCGTTGATACAGGGGGTTTGGGCACTGAAGCTTTCTTT. The chain links TRBV29-1 to TRBJ1-1; 8 bases fit TRBD1. Trimming at V came to 3 bases and at J to 4 bases, leaving 7 bases not matched to a gene. Germline V gene lookup returns CDR1 SQVTM and CDR2 ANQGSEA. CDR3 length: 14 residues.

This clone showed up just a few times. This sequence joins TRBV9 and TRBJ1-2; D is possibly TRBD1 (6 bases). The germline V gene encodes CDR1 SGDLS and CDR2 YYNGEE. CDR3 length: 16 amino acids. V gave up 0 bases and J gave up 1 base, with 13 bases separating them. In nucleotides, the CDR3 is TGTGCCAGCAGCGTAGGATCAGGGGATAATAACTATGGCTACACCTTC. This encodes CASSVGSGDNNYGYTF.

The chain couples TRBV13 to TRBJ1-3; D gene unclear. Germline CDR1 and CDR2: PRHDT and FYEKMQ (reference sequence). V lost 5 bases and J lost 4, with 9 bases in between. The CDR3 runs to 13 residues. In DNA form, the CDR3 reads TGTGCCAGCAGCAATAACAAAGGAAACACCATATATTTT. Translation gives CASSNNKGNTIYF.

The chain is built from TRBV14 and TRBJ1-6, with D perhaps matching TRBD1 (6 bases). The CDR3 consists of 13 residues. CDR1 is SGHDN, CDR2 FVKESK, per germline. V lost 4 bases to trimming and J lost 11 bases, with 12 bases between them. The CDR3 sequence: CASSRIRGTPLHF. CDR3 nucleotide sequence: TGTGCCAGCAGCCGTATAAGGGGGACACCCCTCCACTTT. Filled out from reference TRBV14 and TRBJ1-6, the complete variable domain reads EAGVTQFPSHSVIEKGQTVTLRCDPISGHDNLYWYRRVMGKEIKFLLHFVKESKQDESGMPNNRFLAERTGGTYSTLKVQPAELEDSGVYFCASSRIRGTPLHFGNGTRLTVT.

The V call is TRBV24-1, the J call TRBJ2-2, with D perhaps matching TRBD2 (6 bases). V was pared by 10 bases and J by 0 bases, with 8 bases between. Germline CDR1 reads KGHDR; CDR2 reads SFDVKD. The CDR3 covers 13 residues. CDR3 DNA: TGTGCCACTCGGGGGACGAACACCGGGGAGCTGTTTTTT. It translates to CATRGTNTGELFF.

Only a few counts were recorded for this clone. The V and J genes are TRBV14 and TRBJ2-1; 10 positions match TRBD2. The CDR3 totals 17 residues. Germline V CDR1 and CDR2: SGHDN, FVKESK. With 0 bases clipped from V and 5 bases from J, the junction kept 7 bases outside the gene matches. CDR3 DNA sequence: TGTGCCAGCAGCCAAGAATTCGGACTAGCGGAGGACAATGAGCAGTTCTTC. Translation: CASSQEFGLAEDNEQFF.

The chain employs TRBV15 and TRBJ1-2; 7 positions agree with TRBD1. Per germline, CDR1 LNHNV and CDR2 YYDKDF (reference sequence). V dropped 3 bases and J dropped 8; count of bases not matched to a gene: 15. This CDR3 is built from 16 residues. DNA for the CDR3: TGTGCCACCAGCAGTGCAGGGGGTCAGGGGGTCTTCGGCTACACCTTC. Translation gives CATSSAGGQGVFGYTF. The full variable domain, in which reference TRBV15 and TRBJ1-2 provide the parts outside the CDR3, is DAMVIQNPRYQVTQFGKPVTLSCSQTLNHNVMYWYQQKSSQAPKLLFHYYDKDFNNEADTPDNFQSRRPNTSFCFLDIRSPGLGDTAMYLCATSSAGGQGVFGYTFGSGTRLTVV.

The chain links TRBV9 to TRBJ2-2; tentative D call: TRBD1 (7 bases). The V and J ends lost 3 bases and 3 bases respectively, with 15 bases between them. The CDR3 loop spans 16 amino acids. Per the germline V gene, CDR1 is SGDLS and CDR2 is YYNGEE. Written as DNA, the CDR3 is TGTGCCAGCAGCGCCCAGGAGGGGGCAGACACCGGGGAGCTGTTTTTT. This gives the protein CASSAQEGADTGELFF.

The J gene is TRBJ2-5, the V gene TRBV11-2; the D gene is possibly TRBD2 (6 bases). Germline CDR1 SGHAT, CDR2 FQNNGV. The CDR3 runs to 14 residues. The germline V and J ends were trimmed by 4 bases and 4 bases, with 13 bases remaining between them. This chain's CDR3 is CASSWSRGRETQYF. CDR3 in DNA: TGTGCCAGCAGCTGGTCGCGGGGACGAGAGACCCAGTACTTC.

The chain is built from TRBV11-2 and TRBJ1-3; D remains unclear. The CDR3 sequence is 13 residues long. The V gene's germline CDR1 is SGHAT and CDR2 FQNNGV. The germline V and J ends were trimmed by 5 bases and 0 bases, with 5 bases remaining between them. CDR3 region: CASSHSSGNTIYF. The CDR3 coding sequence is TGTGCCAGCAGCCACTCCTCTGGAAACACCATATATTTT.

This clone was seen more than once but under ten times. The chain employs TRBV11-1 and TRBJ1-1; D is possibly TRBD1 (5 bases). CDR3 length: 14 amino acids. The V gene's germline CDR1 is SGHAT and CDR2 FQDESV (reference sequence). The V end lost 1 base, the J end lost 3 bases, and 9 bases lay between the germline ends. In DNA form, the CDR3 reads TGTGCCAGCAGCTTAGGACAGACCTACACTGAAGCTTTCTTT. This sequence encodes CASSLGQTYTEAFF. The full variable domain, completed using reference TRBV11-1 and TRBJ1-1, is EAEVAQSPRYKITEKSQAVAFWCDPISGHATLYWYRQILGQGPELLVQFQDESVVDDSQLPKDRFSAERLKGVDSTLKIQPAELGDSAMYLCASSLGQTYTEAFFGQGTRLTVV.

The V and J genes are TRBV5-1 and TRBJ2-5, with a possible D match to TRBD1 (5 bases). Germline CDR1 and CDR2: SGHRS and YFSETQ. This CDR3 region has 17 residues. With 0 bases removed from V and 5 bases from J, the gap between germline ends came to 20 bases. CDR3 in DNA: TGCGCCAGCAGCTTGGTCCCAGGGAAAGGGGTAGAGGAGACCCAGTACTTC. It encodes CASSLVPGKGVEETQYF.

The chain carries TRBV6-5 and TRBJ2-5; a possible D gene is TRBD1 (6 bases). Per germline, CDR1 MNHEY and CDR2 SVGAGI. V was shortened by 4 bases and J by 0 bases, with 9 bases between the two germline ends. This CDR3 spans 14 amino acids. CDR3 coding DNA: TGTGCCAGCAGTTGGACAGATCACCAAGAGACCCAGTACTTC. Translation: CASSWTDHQETQYF.

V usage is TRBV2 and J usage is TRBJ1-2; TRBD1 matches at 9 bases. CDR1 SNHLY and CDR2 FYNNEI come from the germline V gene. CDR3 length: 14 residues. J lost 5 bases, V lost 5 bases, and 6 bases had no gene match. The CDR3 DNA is TGTGCCAGCAGTAGCAAGACAGGGGGTTATGGCTACACCTTC. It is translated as CASSSKTGGYGYTF.

The CDR3 loop reads CASSYRQHTDTQYF. DNA of the CDR3: TGTGCCAGCAGTTATCGACAGCACACAGATACGCAGTATTTT. The chain couples TRBV6-5 to TRBJ2-3, with D tentatively TRBD1 (5 bases). The CDR3 has 14 residues. Germline V gene sequence: CDR1 MNHEY, CDR2 SVGAGI. The V gene lost 3 bases and the J gene lost 2 bases, with 9 bases spanning the gap.

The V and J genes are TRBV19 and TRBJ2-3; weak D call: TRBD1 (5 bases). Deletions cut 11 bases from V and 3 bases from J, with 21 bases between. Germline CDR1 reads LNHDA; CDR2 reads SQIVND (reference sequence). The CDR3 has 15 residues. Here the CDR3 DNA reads TGTGCCCTAGTATCCCCCAGGGTGGGGACAGATACGCAGTATTTT. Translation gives CALVSPRVGTDTQYF.

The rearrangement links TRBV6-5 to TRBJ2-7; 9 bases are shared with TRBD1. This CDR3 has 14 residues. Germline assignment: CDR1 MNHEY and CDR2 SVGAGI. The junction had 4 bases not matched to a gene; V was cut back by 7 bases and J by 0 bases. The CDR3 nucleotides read TGTGCCAGCACTACAGGGGGCAGCTCCTACGAGCAGTACTTC. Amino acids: CASTTGGSSYEQYF.

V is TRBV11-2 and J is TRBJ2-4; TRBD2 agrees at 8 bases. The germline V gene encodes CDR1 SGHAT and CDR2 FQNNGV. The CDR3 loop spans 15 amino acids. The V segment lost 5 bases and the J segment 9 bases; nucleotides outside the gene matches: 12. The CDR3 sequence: CASSQAMGGGTIQYF. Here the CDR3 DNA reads TGTGCCAGCAGCCAGGCAATGGGCGGGGGGACCATTCAGTACTTC.

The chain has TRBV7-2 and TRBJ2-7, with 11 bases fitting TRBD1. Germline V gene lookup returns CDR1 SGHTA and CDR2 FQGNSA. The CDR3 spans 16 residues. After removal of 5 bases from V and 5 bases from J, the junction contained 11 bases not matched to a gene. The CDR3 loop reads CASSPKGTGGTHEQYF. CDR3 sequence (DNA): TGTGCCAGCAGCCCCAAGGGGACAGGGGGTACCCACGAGCAGTACTTC.

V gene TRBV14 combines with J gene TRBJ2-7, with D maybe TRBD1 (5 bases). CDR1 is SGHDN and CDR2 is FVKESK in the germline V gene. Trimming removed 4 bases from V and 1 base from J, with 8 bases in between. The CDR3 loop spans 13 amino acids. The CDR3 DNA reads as TGTGCCAGCAGCCTACAGGATTCCTACGAGCAGTACTTC. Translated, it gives CASSLQDSYEQYF.

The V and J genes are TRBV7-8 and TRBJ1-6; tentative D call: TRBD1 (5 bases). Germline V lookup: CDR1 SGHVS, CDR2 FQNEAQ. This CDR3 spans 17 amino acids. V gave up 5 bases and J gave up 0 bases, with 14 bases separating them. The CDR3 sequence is CASSLISGNSYNSPLHF. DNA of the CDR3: TGTGCCAGCAGCCTTATATCAGGGAACTCCTATAATTCACCCCTCCACTTT.

The CDR3 DNA sequence: TGTGCCAGCGCGACGACAGGGGTCGGGACTGAAGCTTTCTTT. Protein product: CASATTGVGTEAFF. The J gene is TRBJ1-1, the V gene TRBV27; 8 bases map to TRBD1. The CDR3 extends over 14 amino acids. Germline V gives CDR1 MNHEY, CDR2 SMNVEV (reference sequence). With 8 bases clipped from V and 5 bases from J, the junction kept 10 bases outside the gene matches.

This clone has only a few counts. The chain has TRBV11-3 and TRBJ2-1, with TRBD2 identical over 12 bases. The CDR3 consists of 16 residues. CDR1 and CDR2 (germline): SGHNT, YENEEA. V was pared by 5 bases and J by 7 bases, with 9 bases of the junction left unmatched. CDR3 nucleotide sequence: TGTGCCAGCAGCCCCTCTAGCGGGGGGGCCTGGAATGAGCAGTTCTTC. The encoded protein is CASSPSSGGAWNEQFF. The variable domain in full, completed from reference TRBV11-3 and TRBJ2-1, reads EAGVVQSPRYKIIEKKQPVAFWCNPISGHNTLYWYLQNLGQGPELLIRYENEEAVDDSQLPKDRFSAERLKGVDSTLKIQPAELGDSAVYLCASSPSSGGAWNEQFFGPGTRLTVL.

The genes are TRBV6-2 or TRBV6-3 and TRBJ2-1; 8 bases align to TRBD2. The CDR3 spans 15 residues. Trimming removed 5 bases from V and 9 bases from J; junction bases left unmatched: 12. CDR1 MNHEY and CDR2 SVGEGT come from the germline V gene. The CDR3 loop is CASSIAGRAGGEQFF. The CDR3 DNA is TGTGCCAGCAGTATAGCGGGGCGGGCAGGTGGTGAGCAGTTCTTC.

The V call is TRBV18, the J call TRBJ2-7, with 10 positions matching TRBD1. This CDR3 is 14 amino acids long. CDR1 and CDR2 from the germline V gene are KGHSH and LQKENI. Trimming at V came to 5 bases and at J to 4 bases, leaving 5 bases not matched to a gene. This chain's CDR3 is CASSADRGKYEQYF. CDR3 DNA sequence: TGTGCCAGCTCAGCGGACAGGGGGAAGTACGAGCAGTACTTC.

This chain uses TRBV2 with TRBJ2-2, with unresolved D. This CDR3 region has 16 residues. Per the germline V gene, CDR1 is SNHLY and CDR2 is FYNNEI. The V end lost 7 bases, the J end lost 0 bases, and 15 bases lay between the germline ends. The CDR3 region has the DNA TGTGCCAGCAAGTTCTCTCGGCTAGCGAACACCGGGGAGCTGTTTTTT. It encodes CASKFSRLANTGELFF.

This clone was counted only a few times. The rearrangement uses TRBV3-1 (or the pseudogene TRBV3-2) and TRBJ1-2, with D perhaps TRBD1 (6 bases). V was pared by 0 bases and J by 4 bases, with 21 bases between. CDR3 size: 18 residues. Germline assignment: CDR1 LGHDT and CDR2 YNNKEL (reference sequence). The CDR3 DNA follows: TGTGCCAGCAGCCAAGATAGGCAGGGGAAGGGGAAAGGCTATGGCTACACCTTC. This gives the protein CASSQDRQGKGKGYGYTF.

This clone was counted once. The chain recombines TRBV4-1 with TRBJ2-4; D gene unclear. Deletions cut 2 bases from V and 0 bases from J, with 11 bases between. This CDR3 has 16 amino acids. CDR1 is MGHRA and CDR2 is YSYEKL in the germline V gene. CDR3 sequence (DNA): TGCGCCAGCAGCCAACGCATAGACTTAGCCAAAAACATTCAGTACTTC. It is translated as CASSQRIDLAKNIQYF.

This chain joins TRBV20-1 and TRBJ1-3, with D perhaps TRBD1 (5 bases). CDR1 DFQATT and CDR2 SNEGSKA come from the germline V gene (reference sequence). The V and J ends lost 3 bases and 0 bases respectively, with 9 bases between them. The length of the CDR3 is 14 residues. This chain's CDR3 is CSASDSYSGNTIYF. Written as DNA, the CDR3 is TGCAGTGCTAGTGACAGTTACTCTGGAAACACCATATATTTT.

The CDR3 sequence is CASAGAKKETQYF. As DNA, the CDR3 is TGTGCCAGCGCGGGCGCGAAAAAAGAGACCCAGTACTTC. The chain combines TRBV7-6 with TRBJ2-5; D might be TRBD2 (5 bases). Deletions cut 8 bases from V and 3 bases from J, with 13 bases between. CDR1 is SGHVS, CDR2 FNYEAQ, per germline. The CDR3 sequence is 13 residues long. Full variable domain (remainder filled in from reference TRBV7-6 and TRBJ2-5): GAGVSQSPRYKVTKRGQDVALRCDPISGHVSLYWYRQALGQGPEFLTYFNYEAQQDKSGLPNDRFSAERPEGSISTLTIQRTEQRDSAMYRCASAGAKKETQYFGPGTRLLVL.